This TCR beta chain was identified during a study of T-cell reconstitution after alpha-beta-depleted transplantation in children listed by TCRdb under 2016. About the investigation overall: Using TCR repertoire profiling, the study quantitatively followed how T-cell immune reconstitution unfolded in children after TCRalphabeta/CD19-depleted allogeneic hematopoietic cell transplantation.

The library was generated by PCR. The instrument given in TCRdb is Illumina HiSeq 2500. Molecular barcoding was employed in the preparation of TCR libraries, with unique molecular identifiers being used to normalize TCRbeta repertoire quantification. TCRdb passed the public sequencing reads through fastp at Q25 and MiXCR, retaining productive beta sequences. Records with the same CDR3 protein are collapsed into one entry carrying the most frequent genes and DNA. The sample table holds approximately 400,000 distinct CDR3 sequences, of which approximately 11% were seen once. The ten largest clones capture nearly 5.5% of the sample. Of note for this clonotype: Its antigen is unknown. Base-call qualities are not available, and no considerably larger clone is one nucleotide away.

Sample: PBMCs from the stem cell graft donor, taken from the stem cell graft. The receptor was isolated from a human donor who donated a stem cell graft to a child with acute myeloid leukemia.

The nucleotide sequence reads as follows: TGTGCCAGCAGTTTAGGGAACAGCATGAACACTGAAGCTTTCTTT. This yields the protein CASSLGNSMNTEAFF. This sequence uses TRBV12-3 or TRBV12-4 and TRBJ1-1; a confident D gene designation cannot be given. The CDR3 numbers 15 residues from cysteine through phenylalanine. Left in the record is the CDR3 DNA by itself, 45 bases read in frame from the first base. V drops 1 base and J drops 0 bases, leaving 9 bases in between.